The clone carrying this T cell receptor beta chain has ten or more counts. Antigen specificity is unknown. With 4 bases removed from V and 5 bases from J, the gap between germline ends came to 17 bases. Germline CDR1 and CDR2: MDHEN and SYDVKM. The CDR3 sequence is 15 residues long. TCRdb used MiXCR to reprocess the PCR reads, holding one entry per CDR3 protein. The table has nearly 650,000 distinct CDR3 sequences, over 25% seen once. These data originate in a study of molecular identifiers for immune sequencing clone quantification. General study results and limits: Among 950,000 to 1,000,000 naive cells, as was reported, spiked Jurkat TCR RNA from one cell was detectable.

The sequence derives from a human donor in good health. Some libraries in this study had Jurkat cell RNA spiked in. Sequencing was carried out using naive CD8+ T cells from blood, with Jurkat cell RNA spiked in. This sample's subset: FACS-sorted CD8+CD4-CCR7+CD45RA+ naive T cells. The gene calls are TRBV28 and TRBJ2-5, with D possibly matching TRBD1 (6 bases). CDR3 region: CASSSAPQGLETQYF. The CDR3 region has the DNA TGTGCCAGCAGTTCCGCGCCACAGGGTCTTGAGACCCAGTACTTC.